This T cell receptor beta chain emerged from a study of molecular identifiers for immune sequencing clone quantification. Preparation of the bulk TCR libraries relied on previously described methods and listed TCR primers. TCRdb recomputed calls from the PCR reads with MiXCR, one row per CDR3 protein. The repertoire holds about 12,000 distinct CDR3 sequences, with about 16% as singletons. This clonotype is deemed medium-sized. Investigators produced naive CD8 libraries from around 20,000 to 1,000,000 sorted cells, drawing on 10%, 30% or 50% RNA. Trimming at V came to 9 bases and at J to 4 bases, leaving 7 bases not matched to a gene. There are 13 residues in the CDR3. Germline loops: CDR1 MDHEN, CDR2 SYDVKM.

This sequence was found in a human donor in good health. Some libraries in this study had Jurkat cell RNA spiked in. The gene calls are TRBV28 and TRBJ2-3, with 7 bases lining up with TRBD1. What was sequenced was naive CD8+ T cells from blood, with Jurkat cell RNA spiked in. The subset was: FACS-sorted CD8+CD4-CCR7+CD45RA+ naive T cells. The CDR3 DNA reads as TGTGCCAGTGAAGGGGGCGTCCCAGATACGCAGTATTTT. Translated: CASEGGVPDTQYF.